This T cell receptor beta chain originates from a study of metastatic and nonmetastatic thyroid tumors. MiXCR was used by TCRdb to re-call the PCR reads. The data hold under 45,000 clones, with 35% to 45% observed a single time. No patient had received any treatment before thyroid surgery. The CDR3 is 14 amino acids. CDR1 and CDR2 (germline): LGHNA, YNFKEQ. The V end lost 4 bases, the J end lost 4 bases, and 13 bases lay between the germline ends. As regards this clone: Its antigen remains unidentified.

Study results and caveats: Across blood and tumor, TCR beta diversity in malignant thyroid tumors was reportedly significantly higher than in benign nodules.

The TCR was taken from a female donor with papillary thyroid cancer or a benign thyroid nodule (not recorded which). Some clones in this sample may be carry-over from other donors' samples. V usage is TRBV4-2 and J usage is TRBJ1-1; D unresolved. The source material was tumor tissue. CDR3 sequence reads: CASSPILSSTEAFF. DNA for the CDR3: TGTGCCAGCAGCCCCATACTGTCGAGCACTGAAGCTTTCTTT.